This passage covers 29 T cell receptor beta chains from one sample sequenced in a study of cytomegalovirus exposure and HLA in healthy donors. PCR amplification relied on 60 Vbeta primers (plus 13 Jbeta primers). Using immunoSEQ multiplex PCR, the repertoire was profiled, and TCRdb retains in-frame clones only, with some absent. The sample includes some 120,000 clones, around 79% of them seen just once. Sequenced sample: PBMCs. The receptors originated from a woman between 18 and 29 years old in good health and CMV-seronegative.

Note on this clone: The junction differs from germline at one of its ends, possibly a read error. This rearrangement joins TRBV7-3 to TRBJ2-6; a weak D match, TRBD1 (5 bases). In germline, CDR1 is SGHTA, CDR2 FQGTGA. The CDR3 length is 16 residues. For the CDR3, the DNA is TGTGCCAGCAGCTTCGGCGGACCCTCTGGGGCCAACGGCCTGACTTTC. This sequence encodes CASSFGGPSGANGLTF. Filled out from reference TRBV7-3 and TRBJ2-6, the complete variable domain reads GAGVSQTPSNKVTEKGKYVELRCDPISGHTALYWYRQSLGQGPEFLIYFQGTGAADDSGLPNDRFFAVRPEGSVSTLKIQRTERGDSAVYLCASSFGGPSGANGLTFGAGSRLTVL.

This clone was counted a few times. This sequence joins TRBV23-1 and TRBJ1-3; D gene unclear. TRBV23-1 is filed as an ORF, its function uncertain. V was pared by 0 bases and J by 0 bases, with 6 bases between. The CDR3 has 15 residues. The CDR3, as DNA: TGCGCCAGCAGTCAATCGGAGAGCTCTGGAAACACCATATATTTT. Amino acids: CASSQSESSGNTIYF.

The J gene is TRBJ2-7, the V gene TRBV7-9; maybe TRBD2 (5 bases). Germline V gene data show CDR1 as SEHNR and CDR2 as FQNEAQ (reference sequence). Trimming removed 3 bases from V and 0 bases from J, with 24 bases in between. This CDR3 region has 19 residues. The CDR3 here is CASSFPGRGGGLSSYEQYF. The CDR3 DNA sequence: TGTGCCAGCAGCTTCCCTGGCCGCGGAGGCGGGCTAAGCTCCTACGAGCAGTACTTC.

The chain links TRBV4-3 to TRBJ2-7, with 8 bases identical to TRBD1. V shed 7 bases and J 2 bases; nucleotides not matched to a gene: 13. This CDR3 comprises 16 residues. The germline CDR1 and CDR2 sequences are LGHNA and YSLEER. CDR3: CASTLFLGQGAYEQYF. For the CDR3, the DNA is TGCGCCAGCACTCTATTCCTCGGACAGGGAGCCTACGAGCAGTACTTC.

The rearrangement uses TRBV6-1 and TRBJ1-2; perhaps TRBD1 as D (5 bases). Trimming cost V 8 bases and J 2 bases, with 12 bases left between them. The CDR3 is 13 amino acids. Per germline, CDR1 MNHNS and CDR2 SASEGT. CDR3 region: CASDPGRNYGYTF. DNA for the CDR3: TGTGCCAGCGATCCAGGGCGCAACTATGGCTACACCTTC.

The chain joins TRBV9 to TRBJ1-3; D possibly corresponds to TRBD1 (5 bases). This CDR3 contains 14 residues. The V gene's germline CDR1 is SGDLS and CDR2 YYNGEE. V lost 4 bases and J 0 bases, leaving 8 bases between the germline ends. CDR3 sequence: CASSPRVSGNTIYF. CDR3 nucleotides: TGTGCCAGCAGCCCCAGGGTCTCTGGAAACACCATATATTTT. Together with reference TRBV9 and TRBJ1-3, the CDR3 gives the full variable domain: DSGVTQTPKHLITATGQRVTLRCSPRSGDLSVYWYQQSLDQGLQFLIQYYNGEERAKGNILERFSAQQFPDLHSELNLSSLELGDSALYFCASSPRVSGNTIYFGEGSWLTVV.

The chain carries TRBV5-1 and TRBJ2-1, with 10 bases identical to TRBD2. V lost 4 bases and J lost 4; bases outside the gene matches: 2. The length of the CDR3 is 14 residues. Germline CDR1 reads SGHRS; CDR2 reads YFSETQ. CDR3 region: CASSRTSGYNEQFF. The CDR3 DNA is TGCGCCAGCAGCCGGACTAGCGGTTACAATGAGCAGTTCTTC.

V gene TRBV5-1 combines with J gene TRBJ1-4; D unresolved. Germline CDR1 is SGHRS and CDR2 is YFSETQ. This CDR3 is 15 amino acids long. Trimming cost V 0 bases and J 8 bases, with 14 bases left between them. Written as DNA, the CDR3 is TGCGCCAGCAGCTTGGTCCCGGGGTCAGGAGAAAAACTGTTTTTT. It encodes CASSLVPGSGEKLFF. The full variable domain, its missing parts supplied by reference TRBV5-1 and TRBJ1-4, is KAGVTQTPRYLIKTRGQQVTLSCSPISGHRSVSWYQQTPGQGLQFLFEYFSETQRNKGNFPGRFSGRQFSNSRSEMNVSTLELGDSALYLCASSLVPGSGEKLFFGSGTQLSVL.

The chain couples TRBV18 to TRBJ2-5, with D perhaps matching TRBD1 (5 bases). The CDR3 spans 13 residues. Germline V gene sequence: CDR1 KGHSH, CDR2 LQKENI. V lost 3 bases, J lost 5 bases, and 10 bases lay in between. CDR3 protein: CASSPTTAETQYF. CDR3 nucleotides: TGTGCCAGCTCACCTACGACAGCTGAGACCCAGTACTTC.

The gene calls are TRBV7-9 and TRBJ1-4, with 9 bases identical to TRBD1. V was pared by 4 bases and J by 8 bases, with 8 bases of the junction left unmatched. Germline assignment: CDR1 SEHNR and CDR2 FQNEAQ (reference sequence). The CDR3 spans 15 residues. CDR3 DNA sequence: TGTGCCAGCAGCTCATGGACAGGGGAGGGAGAAAAACTGTTTTTT. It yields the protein CASSSWTGEGEKLFF.

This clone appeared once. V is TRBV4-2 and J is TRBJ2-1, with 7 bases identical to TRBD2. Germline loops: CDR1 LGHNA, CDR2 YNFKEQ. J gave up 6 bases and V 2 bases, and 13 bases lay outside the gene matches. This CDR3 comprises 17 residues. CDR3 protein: CASSQTSSGRRGNEQFF. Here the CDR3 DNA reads TGTGCCAGCAGCCAAACCTCTAGCGGAAGGAGGGGCAATGAGCAGTTCTTC.

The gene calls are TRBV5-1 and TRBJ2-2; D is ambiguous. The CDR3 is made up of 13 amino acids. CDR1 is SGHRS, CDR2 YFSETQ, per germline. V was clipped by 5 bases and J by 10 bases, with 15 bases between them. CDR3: CASSEPDSTELFF. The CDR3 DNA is TGCGCCAGCAGTGAGCCAGACTCCACGGAGCTGTTTTTT.

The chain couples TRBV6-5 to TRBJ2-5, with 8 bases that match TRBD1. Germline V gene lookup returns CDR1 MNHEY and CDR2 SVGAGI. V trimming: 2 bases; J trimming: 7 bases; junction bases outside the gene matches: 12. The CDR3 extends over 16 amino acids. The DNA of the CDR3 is TGTGCCAGCAGTTACCCGAGGACAGGGTCAAAGGGGACCCAGTACTTC. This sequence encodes CASSYPRTGSKGTQYF.

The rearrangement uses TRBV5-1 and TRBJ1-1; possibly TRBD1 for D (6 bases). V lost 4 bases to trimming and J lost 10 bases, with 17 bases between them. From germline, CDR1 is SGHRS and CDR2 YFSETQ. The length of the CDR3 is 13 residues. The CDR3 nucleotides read TGCGCCAGCAGCCCCACCAGGGGAGAGGGAGCTTTCTTT. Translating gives CASSPTRGEGAFF.

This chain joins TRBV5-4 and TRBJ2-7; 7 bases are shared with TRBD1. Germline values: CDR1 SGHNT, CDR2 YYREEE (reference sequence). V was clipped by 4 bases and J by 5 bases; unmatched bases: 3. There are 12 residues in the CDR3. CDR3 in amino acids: CASSRGGDEQYF. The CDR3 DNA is TGTGCCAGCAGCCGAGGGGGCGACGAGCAGTACTTC.

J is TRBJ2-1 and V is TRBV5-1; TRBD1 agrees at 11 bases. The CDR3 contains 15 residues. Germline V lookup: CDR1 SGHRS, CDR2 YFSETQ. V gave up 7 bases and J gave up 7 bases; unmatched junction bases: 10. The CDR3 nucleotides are TGCGCCAGCGGATTACGGGACAGGGGGATTAATGAGCAGTTCTTC. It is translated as CASGLRDRGINEQFF.

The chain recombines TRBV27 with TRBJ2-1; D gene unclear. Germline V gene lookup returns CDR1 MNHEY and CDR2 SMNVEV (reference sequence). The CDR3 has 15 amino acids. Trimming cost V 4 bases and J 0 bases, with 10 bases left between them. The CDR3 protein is CASSSLIGSYNEQFF. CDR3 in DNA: TGTGCCAGCAGTTCTTTGATCGGCTCCTACAATGAGCAGTTCTTC.

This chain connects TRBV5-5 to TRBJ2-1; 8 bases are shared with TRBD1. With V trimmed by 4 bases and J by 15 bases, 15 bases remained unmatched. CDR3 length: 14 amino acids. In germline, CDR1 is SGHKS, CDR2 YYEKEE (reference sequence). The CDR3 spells CASSPGQGWSIGFF. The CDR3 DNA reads TGTGCCAGCAGCCCTGGACAGGGTTGGTCCATCGGGTTCTTC.

This CDR3 reads CASSEVQYGYTF. CDR3 DNA sequence: TGTGCCAGCAGTGAAGTTCAATATGGCTACACCTTC. The chain employs TRBV25-1 and TRBJ1-2; no clear D gene. The length of the CDR3 is 12 residues. Germline V gene sequence: CDR1 MGHDK, CDR2 SYGVNS. V was pared by 2 bases and J by 5 bases, with 6 bases between.

The CDR3 is CASSLGGYGYTF. The CDR3 DNA sequence: TGTGCCAGCAGCCTCGGGGGTTATGGCTACACCTTC. This rearrangement joins TRBV7-2 to TRBJ1-2; D is possibly TRBD1 (5 bases). The germline CDR1 and CDR2 sequences are SGHTA and FQGNSA. This CDR3 region has 12 residues. Trimming left V 5 bases short and J 5 bases short, with 9 bases between.

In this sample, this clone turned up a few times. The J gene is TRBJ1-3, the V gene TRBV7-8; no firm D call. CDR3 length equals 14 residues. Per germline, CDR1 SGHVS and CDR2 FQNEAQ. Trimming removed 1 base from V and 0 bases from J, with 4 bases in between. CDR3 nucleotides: TGTGCCAGCAGCTTAGTAATCTCTGGAAACACCATATATTTT. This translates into CASSLVISGNTIYF.

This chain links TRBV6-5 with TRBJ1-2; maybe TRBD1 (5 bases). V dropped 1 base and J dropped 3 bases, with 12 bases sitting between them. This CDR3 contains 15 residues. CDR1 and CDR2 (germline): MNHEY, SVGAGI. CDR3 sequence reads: CASSYYPGDHYGYTF. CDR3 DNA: TGTGCCAGCAGTTACTATCCGGGGGACCACTATGGCTACACCTTC.

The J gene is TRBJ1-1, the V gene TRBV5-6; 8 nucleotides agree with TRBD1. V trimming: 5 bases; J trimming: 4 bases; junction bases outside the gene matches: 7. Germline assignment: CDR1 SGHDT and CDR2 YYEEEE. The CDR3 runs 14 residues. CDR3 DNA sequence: TGTGCCAGCAGTTTCCAGGGGGCGAGCACTGAAGCTTTCTTT. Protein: CASSFQGASTEAFF.

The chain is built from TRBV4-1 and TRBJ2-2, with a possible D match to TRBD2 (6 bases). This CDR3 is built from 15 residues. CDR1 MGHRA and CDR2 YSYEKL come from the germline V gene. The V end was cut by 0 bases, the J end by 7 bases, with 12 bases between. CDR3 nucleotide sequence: TGCGCCAGCAGCCAAGATTCGGCGGGACGCGGGGAGCTGTTTTTT. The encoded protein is CASSQDSAGRGELFF.

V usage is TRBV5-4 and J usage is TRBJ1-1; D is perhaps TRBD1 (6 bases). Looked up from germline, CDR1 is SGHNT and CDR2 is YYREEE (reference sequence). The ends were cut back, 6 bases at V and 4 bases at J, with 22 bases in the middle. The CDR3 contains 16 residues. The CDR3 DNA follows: TGTGCCAGCACGCCAAGTCTAACAGGGCCGGGCACTGAAGCTTTCTTT. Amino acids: CASTPSLTGPGTEAFF. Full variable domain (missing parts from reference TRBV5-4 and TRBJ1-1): ETGVTQSPTHLIKTRGQQVTLRCSSQSGHNTVSWYQQALGQGPQFIFQYYREEENGRGNFPPRFSGLQFPNYSSELNVNALELDDSALYLCASTPSLTGPGTEAFFGQGTRLTVV.

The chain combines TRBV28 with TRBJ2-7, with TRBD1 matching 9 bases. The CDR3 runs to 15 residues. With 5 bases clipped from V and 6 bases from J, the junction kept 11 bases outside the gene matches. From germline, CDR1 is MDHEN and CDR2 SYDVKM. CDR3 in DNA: TGTGCCAGCAGTAACGGGGACAGGGACAAAAGCGAGCAGTACTTC. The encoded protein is CASSNGDRDKSEQYF. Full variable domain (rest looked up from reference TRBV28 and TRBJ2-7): DVKVTQSSRYLVKRTGEKVFLECVQDMDHENMFWYRQDPGLGLRLIYFSYDVKMKEKGDIPEGYSVSREKKERFSLILESASTNQTSMYLCASSNGDRDKSEQYFGPGTRLTVT.

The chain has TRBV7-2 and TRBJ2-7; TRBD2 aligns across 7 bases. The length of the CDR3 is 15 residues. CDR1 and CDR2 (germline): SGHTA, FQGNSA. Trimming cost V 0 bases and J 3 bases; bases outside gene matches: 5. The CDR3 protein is CASSLALGGSYEQYF. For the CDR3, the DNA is TGTGCCAGCAGCTTAGCGCTCGGGGGGAGCTACGAGCAGTACTTC.

The CDR3 loop is CASNRGGSYEQYF. The DNA of the CDR3 is TGTGCCAGCAACCGGGGGGGTTCCTACGAGCAGTACTTC. The chain has TRBV6-5 and TRBJ2-5, with 8 bases fitting TRBD2. The J call is doubtful: the DNA matches TRBJ2-7 better. The CDR3 runs to 13 residues. The germline V gene has CDR1 MNHEY and CDR2 SVGAGI.

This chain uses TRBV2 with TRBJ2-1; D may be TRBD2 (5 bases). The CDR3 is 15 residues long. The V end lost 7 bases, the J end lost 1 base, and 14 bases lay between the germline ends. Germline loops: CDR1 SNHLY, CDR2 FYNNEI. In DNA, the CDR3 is TGTGCCAGCACCCGGGAAGGAGGTTCCTACAATGAGCAGTTCTTC. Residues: CASTREGGSYNEQFF.